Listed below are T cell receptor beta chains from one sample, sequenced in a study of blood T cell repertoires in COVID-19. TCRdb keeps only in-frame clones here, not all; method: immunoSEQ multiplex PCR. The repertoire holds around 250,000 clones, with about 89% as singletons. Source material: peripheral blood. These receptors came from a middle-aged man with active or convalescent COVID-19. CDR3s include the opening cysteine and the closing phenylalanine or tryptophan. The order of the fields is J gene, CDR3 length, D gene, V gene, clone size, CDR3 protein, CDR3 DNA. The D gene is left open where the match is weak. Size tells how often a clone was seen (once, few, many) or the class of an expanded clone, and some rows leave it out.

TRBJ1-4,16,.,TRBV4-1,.,CASSQGYRDTYEKLFF,TGCGCCAGCAGCCAAGGATACCGGGACACCTATGAAAAACTGTTTTTT
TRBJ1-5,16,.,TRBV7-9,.,CASSPRGFSGNQPQHF,TGTGCCAGCAGCCCCCGAGGGTTCTCGGGCAATCAGCCCCAGCATTTT
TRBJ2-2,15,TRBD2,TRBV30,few,CAWRLAGGISGELFF,TGTGCCTGGAGGCTAGCGGGGGGGATTTCCGGGGAGCTGTTTTTT
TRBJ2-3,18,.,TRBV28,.,CASSLPDAPTGLSDTQYF,TGTGCCAGCAGTTTACCAGACGCTCCTACAGGGTTATCAGATACGCAGTATTTT
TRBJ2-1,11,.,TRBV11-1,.,CASSLAGEQFF,TGTGCCAGCAGCCTCGCCGGTGAGCAGTTCTTC
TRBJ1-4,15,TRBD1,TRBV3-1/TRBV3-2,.,CASSPRGQGEEKLFF,TGTGCCAGCAGCCCCAGAGGCCAGGGGGAAGAAAAACTGTTTTTT
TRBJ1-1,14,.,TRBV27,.,CASSLSLTGTEAFF,TGTGCCAGCAGTTTATCTCTGACCGGGACTGAAGCTTTCTTT
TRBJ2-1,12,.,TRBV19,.,CASSIVRGEQFF,TGTGCCAGTAGTATAGTAAGGGGTGAGCAGTTCTTC
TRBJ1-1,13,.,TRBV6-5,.,CASSSTGNTEAFF,TGTGCCAGCAGTTCAACAGGGAACACTGAAGCTTTCTTT
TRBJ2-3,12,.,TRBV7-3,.,CASSFGEDTQYF,TGTGCCAGCAGCTTCGGGGAGGATACGCAGTATTTT
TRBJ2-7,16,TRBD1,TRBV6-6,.,CASMGRGDRFGNEQYF,TGTGCCAGCATGGGGCGAGGGGACAGGTTCGGCAACGAGCAGTACTTC
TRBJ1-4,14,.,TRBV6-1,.,CASSESGTNEKLFF,TGTGCCAGCAGTGAATCGGGGACTAATGAAAAACTGTTTTTT
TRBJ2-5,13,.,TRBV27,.,CASSLNRVETQYF,TGTGCCAGCAGTCTTAACAGGGTTGAGACCCAGTACTTC
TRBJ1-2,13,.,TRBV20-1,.,CSANEGPLYGYTF,TGCAGTGCTAATGAGGGGCCTCTATATGGCTACACCTTC
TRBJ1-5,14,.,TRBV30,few,CAWSGGGYYQPQHF,TGTGCCTGGAGTGGCGGGGGGTATTATCAGCCCCAGCATTTT
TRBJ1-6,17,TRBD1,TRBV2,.,CASSERTGSSYNSPLHF,TGTGCCAGCAGTGAGAGGACAGGGAGCTCCTATAATTCACCCCTCCACTTT
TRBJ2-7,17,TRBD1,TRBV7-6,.,CASSLAEPGQGPYEQYF,TGTGCCAGCAGCTTAGCCGAACCGGGACAGGGTCCCTACGAGCAGTACTTC
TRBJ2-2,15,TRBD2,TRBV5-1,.,CASSLSGRGTGELFF,TGCGCCAGCAGCTTGAGCGGGAGGGGAACCGGGGAGCTGTTTTTT
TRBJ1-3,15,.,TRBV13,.,CASSLNRESGNTIYF,TGTGCCAGCAGCCTGAACCGGGAGTCCGGAAACACCATATATTTT
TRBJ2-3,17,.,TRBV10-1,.,CASSESGSPEWTDTQYF,TGCGCCAGCAGTGAGTCGGGTAGCCCCGAATGGACAGATACGCAGTATTTT
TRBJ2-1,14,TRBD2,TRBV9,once,CASGTSGSYNEQFF,TGTGCCAGCGGGACTAGCGGCTCCTACAATGAGCAGTTCTTC
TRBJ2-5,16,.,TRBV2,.,CASTSPSVGSPGTQYF,TGTGCCAGCACGTCCCCCTCAGTCGGCAGCCCAGGGACCCAGTACTTC
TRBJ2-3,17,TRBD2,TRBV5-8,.,CASSPRTSGRITDTQYF,TGTGCCAGCAGCCCTAGGACTAGCGGCCGTATCACAGATACGCAGTATTTT
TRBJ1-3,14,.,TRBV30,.,CAWSLTGRGNTIYF,TGTGCCTGGAGTTTAACAGGGCGTGGAAACACCATATATTTT
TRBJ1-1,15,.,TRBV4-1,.,CASSQAEGTDTEAFF,TGCGCCAGCAGCCAAGCAGAGGGCACGGACACTGAAGCTTTCTTT
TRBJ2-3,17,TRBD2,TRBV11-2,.,CASSPGRTSGSKDTQYF,TGTGCCAGCAGCCCAGGGAGGACTAGCGGGAGCAAAGATACGCAGTATTTT
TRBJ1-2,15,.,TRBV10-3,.,CAISESIAGEDGYTF,TGTGCCATCAGTGAGTCGATTGCGGGGGAGGATGGCTACACCTTC
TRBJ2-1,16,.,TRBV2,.,CASSDPTGRRYDEQFF,TGTGCCAGCAGTGACCCAACAGGGCGTAGGTACGATGAGCAGTTCTTC
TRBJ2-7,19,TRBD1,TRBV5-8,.,CASHQTRTGVLTSPYEQYF,TGTGCCAGCCACCAAACAAGGACAGGGGTCTTGACTAGCCCCTACGAGCAGTACTTC
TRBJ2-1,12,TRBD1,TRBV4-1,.,CASRQGVNEQFF,TGCGCCAGCAGACAGGGGGTGAATGAGCAGTTCTTC
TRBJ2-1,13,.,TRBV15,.,CATSGISGVEQFF,TGTGCCACCAGCGGGATTAGCGGAGTAGAGCAGTTCTTC
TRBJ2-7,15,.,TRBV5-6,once,CASSPGISSPLEQYF,TGTGCCAGCAGCCCTGGTATTTCCAGTCCTCTCGAGCAGTACTTC
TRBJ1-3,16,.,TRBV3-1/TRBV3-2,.,CASSQITGLSGNTIYF,TGTGCCAGCAGCCAAATCACAGGGCTCTCTGGAAACACCATATATTTT
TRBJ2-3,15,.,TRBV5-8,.,CASSYGGQSTDTQYF,TGTGCCAGCAGTTATGGTGGGCAGAGCACAGATACGCAGTATTTT
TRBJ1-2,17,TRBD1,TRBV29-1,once,CSVEDLLLGPGGYGYTF,TGCAGCGTTGAAGATCTTTTATTGGGGCCAGGGGGCTATGGCTACACCTTC
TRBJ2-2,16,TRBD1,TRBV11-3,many,CASSGTGQGMTGELFF,TGTGCCAGCTCCGGGACGGGACAGGGGATGACCGGGGAGCTGTTTTTT
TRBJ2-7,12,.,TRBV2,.,CVAGKGSYEQYF,TGTGTCGCCGGGAAGGGCTCCTACGAGCAGTACTTC
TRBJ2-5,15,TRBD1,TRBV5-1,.,CASSTRRTGQETQYF,TGCGCCAGCAGCACGAGACGGACAGGCCAAGAGACCCAGTACTTC
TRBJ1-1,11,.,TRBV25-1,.,CASRDILEAFF,TGTGCCAGCAGGGACATCCTTGAAGCTTTCTTT
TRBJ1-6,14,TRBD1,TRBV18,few,CASSSTGEGSPLHF,TGTGCCAGCTCATCGACAGGGGAGGGATCACCCCTCCACTTT
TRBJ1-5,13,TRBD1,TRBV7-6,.,CASSQDRDQPQHF,TGTGCCAGCAGCCAGGACAGGGACCAGCCCCAGCATTTT
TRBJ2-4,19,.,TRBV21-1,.,CASSKEDQGRVQAKNIQYF,TGTGCCAGCAGCAAAGAAGACCAGGGCAGGGTTCAAGCCAAAAACATTCAGTACTTC
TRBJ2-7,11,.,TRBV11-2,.,CASSSTYEQYF,TGTGCCAGCAGCTCCACCTACGAGCAGTACTTC
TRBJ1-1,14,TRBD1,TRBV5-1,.,CASRTGTGRTEAFF,TGCGCCAGCAGAACCGGGACAGGGAGGACTGAAGCTTTCTTT
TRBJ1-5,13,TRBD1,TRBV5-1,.,CASSSQGEQPQHF,TGCGCCAGCAGCTCACAGGGGGAACAGCCCCAGCATTTT
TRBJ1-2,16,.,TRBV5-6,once,CASSLLPGASNYGYTF,TGTGCCAGCAGCTTATTACCAGGGGCTTCCAACTATGGCTACACCTTC
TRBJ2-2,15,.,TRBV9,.,CASTNSGGRAGELFF,TGTGCCAGCACCAACTCCGGGGGTAGGGCCGGGGAGCTGTTTTTT
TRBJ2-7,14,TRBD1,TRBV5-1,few,CASRAGTGGYEQYF,TGCGCCAGCAGGGCCGGGACAGGGGGCTACGAGCAGTACTTC
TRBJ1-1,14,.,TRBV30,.,CAWSLGRGRTEAFF,TGTGCCTGGAGCCTGGGGAGGGGTAGGACTGAAGCTTTCTTT
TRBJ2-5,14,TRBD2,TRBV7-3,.,CASSLGGTQETQYF,TGTGCCAGCAGCTTGGGGGGGACCCAAGAGACCCAGTACTTC